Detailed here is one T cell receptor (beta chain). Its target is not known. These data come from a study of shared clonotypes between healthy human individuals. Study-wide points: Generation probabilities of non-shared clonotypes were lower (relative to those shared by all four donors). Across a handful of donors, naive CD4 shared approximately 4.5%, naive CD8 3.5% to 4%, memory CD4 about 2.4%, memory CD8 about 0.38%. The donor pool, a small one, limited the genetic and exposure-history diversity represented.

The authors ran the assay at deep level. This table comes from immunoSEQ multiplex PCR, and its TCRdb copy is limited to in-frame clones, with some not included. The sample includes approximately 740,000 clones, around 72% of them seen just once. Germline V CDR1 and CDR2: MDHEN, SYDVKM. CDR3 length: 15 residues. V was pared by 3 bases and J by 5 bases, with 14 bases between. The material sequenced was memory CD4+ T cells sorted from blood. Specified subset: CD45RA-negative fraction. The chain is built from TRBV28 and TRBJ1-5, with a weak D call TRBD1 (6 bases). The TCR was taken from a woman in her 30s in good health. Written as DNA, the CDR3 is TGTGCCAGCAGTTTTTGGAAACAGGGTTATCAGCCCCAGCATTTT. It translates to CASSFWKQGYQPQHF.